These 14 T cell receptor beta chains were sequenced from one sample in a study of blood T cell repertoires in COVID-19. Generated by immunoSEQ multiplex PCR, the TCRdb table keeps only in-frame clones and is missing some. Altogether some 100,000 clones are present, around nine tenths being singletons, with the ten largest covering roughly 7.4%. Material for sequencing was peripheral blood. The receptors were gathered from a woman in her seventies with acute or convalescent COVID-19.

This chain joins TRBV14 and TRBJ1-2, with D possibly TRBD1 on 5 matching bases. This CDR3 has 16 amino acids. V lost 1 base and J 6 bases, leaving 18 bases between the germline ends. From germline, CDR1 is SGHDN and CDR2 FVKESK. CDR3 sequence reads: CASSQATVAGRNGYTF. The DNA for the CDR3 is TGTGCCAGCAGCCAAGCGACGGTGGCAGGGAGGAATGGCTACACCTTC.

The chain links TRBV7-3 to TRBJ2-7; tentative D call: TRBD1 (6 bases). The CDR3 is made up of 13 amino acids. Per the germline V gene, CDR1 is SGHTA and CDR2 is FQGTGA. V was cut by 5 bases and J by 6 bases, with 14 bases left in between. The DNA of the CDR3 is TGTGCCAGCAGCGCCACAGGGTTTTCCGAGCAGTACTTC. This gives the protein CASSATGFSEQYF. Full variable domain (outside the CDR3, taken from reference TRBV7-3 and TRBJ2-7): GAGVSQTPSNKVTEKGKYVELRCDPISGHTALYWYRQSLGQGPEFLIYFQGTGAADDSGLPNDRFFAVRPEGSVSTLKIQRTERGDSAVYLCASSATGFSEQYFGPGTRLTVT.

The genes are TRBV19 and TRBJ1-6; a weak D match, TRBD1 (5 bases). V was trimmed by 3 bases and J by 0 bases, leaving 15 bases between them. Germline CDR1 LNHDA, CDR2 SQIVND (reference sequence). The CDR3 covers 18 residues. The DNA for the CDR3 is TGTGCCAGTAGTATTGGAGGGGTCGGGAGCTCCTATAATTCACCCCTCCACTTT. This sequence encodes CASSIGGVGSSYNSPLHF.

The gene calls are TRBV6-1 and TRBJ2-7, with TRBD2 matching 7 bases. Germline CDR1 is MNHNS and CDR2 is SASEGT. The CDR3 covers 15 residues. V trimming: 1 base; J trimming: 1 base; junction bases outside the gene matches: 4. The CDR3 DNA follows: TGTGCCAGCAGTGAAGAGCGCGGGAGTTCCTACGAGCAGTACTTC. Translating it yields CASSEERGSSYEQYF.

The V call is TRBV14, the J call TRBJ2-7; perhaps TRBD1 as D (5 bases). Trimming took 1 base from V and 4 from J, leaving 14 bases between them. CDR1 is SGHDN and CDR2 is FVKESK in the germline V gene. The CDR3 contains 15 residues. The CDR3 loop is CASSQVWGPLYEQYF. The CDR3 DNA is TGTGCCAGCAGCCAAGTCTGGGGCCCTTTGTACGAGCAGTACTTC.

The chain has TRBV27 and TRBJ2-1; the match to TRBD1 covers 7 bases. CDR1 is MNHEY and CDR2 is SMNVEV in the germline V gene (reference sequence). After removal of 8 bases from V and 3 bases from J, the junction contained 7 bases not matched to a gene. The CDR3 runs to 14 residues. DNA of the CDR3: TGTGCCAGCCAGAGGGGGCAGTACTACAATGAGCAGTTCTTC. Protein sequence: CASQRGQYYNEQFF.

The chain joins TRBV24-1 to TRBJ2-1; possibly TRBD2 for D (6 bases). From germline, CDR1 is KGHDR and CDR2 SFDVKD. This CDR3 contains 18 residues. The V gene lost 0 bases and the J gene lost 0 bases, with 14 bases spanning the gap. CDR3 sequence (DNA): TGTGCCACCAGTGATTTGTCCCCGGGACTGAGCTCCTACAATGAGCAGTTCTTC. Encoded protein: CATSDLSPGLSSYNEQFF.

J is TRBJ1-2 and V is TRBV5-1; perhaps TRBD1 as D (6 bases). In germline, CDR1 is SGHRS, CDR2 YFSETQ. The V and J ends lost 4 bases and 0 bases respectively, with 16 bases between them. This CDR3 contains 16 residues. CDR3 in DNA: TGCGCCAGCAGCCCTCGGGGCAGGGGAGCTAACTATGGCTACACCTTC. Encoded protein: CASSPRGRGANYGYTF. Variable domain in full (rest from reference TRBV5-1 and TRBJ1-2): KAGVTQTPRYLIKTRGQQVTLSCSPISGHRSVSWYQQTPGQGLQFLFEYFSETQRNKGNFPGRFSGRQFSNSRSEMNVSTLELGDSALYLCASSPRGRGANYGYTFGSGTRLTVV.

The J gene is TRBJ2-7, the V gene TRBV9, with D possibly TRBD1 on 6 matching bases. Germline CDR1 is SGDLS and CDR2 is YYNGEE. Trimming pared 3 bases from V and 7 bases from J, leaving 14 bases between. The CDR3 runs to 13 residues. The CDR3, as DNA: TGTGCCAGCAGCGCCCCGCCTCAGGGGGAGCAGTACTTC. This encodes CASSAPPQGEQYF.

The V call is TRBV5-1, the J call TRBJ1-1; maybe TRBD1 (6 bases). Trimming cost V 3 bases and J 2 bases, with 14 bases left between them. This CDR3 spans 15 amino acids. Germline V gene sequence: CDR1 SGHRS, CDR2 YFSETQ. The CDR3 nucleotides are TGCGCCAGCAGCTCCTCGGGGGGGCCCAACACTGAAGCTTTCTTT. Protein product: CASSSSGGPNTEAFF.

The gene calls are TRBV12-3 or TRBV12-4 and TRBJ1-5; tentative D call: TRBD1 (5 bases). CDR3 size: 13 residues. The germline V and J ends were trimmed by 4 bases and 5 bases, with 9 bases remaining between them. Written as DNA, the CDR3 is TGTGCCAGCAGTTGGGGGGAGGATCAGCCCCAGCATTTT. Translated, it gives CASSWGEDQPQHF.

This clone showed up just a few times. The chain links TRBV11-2 to TRBJ2-5, with 9 bases identical to TRBD2. Per germline, CDR1 SGHAT and CDR2 FQNNGV. Germline trimming cut 1 base from V and 7 bases from J; bases unmatched to any gene: 7. The CDR3 loop spans 15 amino acids. The CDR3 loop is CASSLGLAALGTQYF. The CDR3 nucleotides read TGTGCCAGCAGCTTAGGACTAGCGGCCCTAGGGACCCAGTACTTC. The full variable domain, its missing parts supplied by reference TRBV11-2 and TRBJ2-5, is EAGVAQSPRYKIIEKRQSVAFWCNPISGHATLYWYQQILGQGPKLLIQFQNNGVVDDSQLPKDRFSAERLKGVDSTLKIQPAKLEDSAVYLCASSLGLAALGTQYFGPGTRLLVL.

On this clone itself: Different DNA sequences within this sample yield the same CDR3. The CDR3 protein is CASSPGQNTEAFF. CDR3 bases: TGTGCCAGCTCACCTGGACAGAACACTGAAGCTTTCTTT. V is TRBV18 and J is TRBJ1-1, with D perhaps matching TRBD1 (5 bases). Germline V lookup: CDR1 KGHSH, CDR2 LQKENI. Trimming left V 3 bases short and J 1 base short, with 6 bases between. The CDR3 is 13 residues long.

This chain links TRBV3-1 (or the pseudogene TRBV3-2) with TRBJ2-6; D perhaps matches TRBD1 (6 bases). The CDR3 loop spans 22 amino acids. Germline V gives CDR1 LGHDT, CDR2 YNNKEL (reference sequence). V lost 0 bases to trimming and J lost 0 bases, with 24 bases between them. DNA for the CDR3: TGTGCCAGCAGCCAAGACCCCCGGCTGGGACACAGGAGTCCCTCTGGGGCCAACGTCCTGACTTTC. It yields the protein CASSQDPRLGHRSPSGANVLTF.